This is a list of T cell receptor beta chains from one sample in a study of blood T cells in healthy people across ages. MiXCR, applied by TCRdb to the 5' RACE reads, yields one record per CDR3 protein. The data show fewer than 950,000 distinct CDR3 sequences, about 48% seen once. Sequenced input: blood. The receptor source for this set is an elderly man in good health. The CDR3 runs from the conserved cysteine through the conserved F or W. A D gene is named only where the DNA matches it firmly. Some rows have no size entry. The others give once, few or many, or a class for an expanded clone.

TRBJ1-2,NA,16,TRBV18,TRBD1,CASSPLDDRVRSAYTF,TGTGCCAGCTCACCCCTGGACGACAGGGTGAGGAGCGCCTACACCTTC
TRBJ2-7,NA,14,TRBV11-2,NA,CASSLGSGGYEQYF,TGTGCCAGCAGCTTAGGGTCAGGGGGGTACGAGCAGTACTTC
TRBJ2-7,few,11,TRBV29-1,TRBD1,CSVNRGGEQYF,TGCAGCGTAAACAGGGGTGGCGAGCAGTACTTC
TRBJ2-1,few,15,TRBV5-1,NA,CASSLGVGSWNEQFF,TGCGCCAGCAGCTTGGGGGTAGGGAGTTGGAATGAGCAGTTCTTC
TRBJ2-5,NA,15,TRBV7-8,TRBD1,CASSMGQLIQETQYF,TGTGCCAGCAGCATGGGACAGCTGATTCAAGAGACCCAGTACTTC
TRBJ2-3,NA,16,TRBV5-5,TRBD2,CASSLPAGGGTDTQYF,TGTGCCAGCAGCTTACCAGCGGGAGGGGGCACAGATACGCAGTATTTT
TRBJ2-3,NA,14,TRBV28,NA,CASSLFRDTDTQYF,TGTGCCAGCAGTTTGTTTCGGGACACAGATACGCAGTATTTT
TRBJ2-4,NA,12,TRBV28,NA,CASSTGGDIQYF,TGTGCCAGCAGCACAGGGGGGGACATTCAGTACTTC
TRBJ2-7,NA,16,TRBV21-1,NA,CASSTSQGGSFYEQYF,TGCGCCAGCAGCACCTCCCAAGGAGGCTCCTTTTACGAGCAGTACTTC
TRBJ1-1,NA,16,TRBV24-1,NA,CATSDSGAGRNTEAFF,TGTGCCACCAGTGATTCAGGAGCAGGACGGAACACTGAAGCTTTCTTT
TRBJ2-5,NA,15,TRBV6-5,TRBD1,CASSYAQGAKKTQYF,TGTGCCAGCAGTTACGCCCAGGGGGCTAAGAAGACCCAGTACTTC
TRBJ1-2,NA,13,TRBV12-3/TRBV12-4,TRBD1,CASSFVDRTYVTF,TGTGCCAGCAGTTTTGTGGACAGGACGTATGTCACCTTC
TRBJ1-1,NA,13,TRBV14,NA,CASSQEFITEAFF,TGTGCCAGCAGCCAAGAATTCATTACTGAAGCTTTCTTT
TRBJ2-7,NA,12,TRBV29-1,NA,CSAFGTLYEQYF,TGCAGCGCCTTTGGGACTCTCTACGAGCAGTACTTC
TRBJ2-7,NA,15,TRBV9,NA,CASSPEGGRSYEQYF,TGTGCCAGCAGCCCAGAAGGGGGTAGATCCTACGAGCAGTACTTC
TRBJ1-6,NA,16,TRBV9,NA,CASSEREGTGHSPLHF,TGTGCCAGCAGCGAAAGGGAGGGAACGGGGCATTCACCCCTCCACTTT
TRBJ2-7,NA,14,TRBV7-2,NA,CASSLVGPSSEQYF,TGTGCCAGCAGCTTAGTAGGGCCCTCCTCCGAGCAGTACTTC
TRBJ2-4,NA,14,TRBV7-2,NA,CASSVGLARGEQYF,TGTGCCAGCAGCGTAGGGCTAGCGCGGGGTGAGCAGTACTTC
TRBJ2-7,NA,15,TRBV20-1,NA,CSARGALMSSYEQYF,TGCAGTGCTCGAGGGGCTTTAATGAGCTCCTACGAGCAGTACTTC
TRBJ1-1,few,14,TRBV29-1,NA,CSVKNVNGYTEAFF,TGCAGCGTGAAAAACGTCAATGGCTATACTGAAGCTTTCTTT
TRBJ1-2,NA,13,TRBV12-3/TRBV12-4,TRBD1,CASSRQGWGGYTF,TGTGCCAGCAGTAGACAGGGATGGGGCGGCTACACCTTC
TRBJ2-7,NA,15,TRBV7-2,TRBD1,CASRPRDRGLEEQYF,TGTGCCAGCAGGCCCCGGGACAGGGGGCTTGAGGAGCAGTACTTC
TRBJ1-6,NA,14,TRBV6-5,TRBD1,CASRLYEGASPLHF,TGTGCCAGCCGCCTCTATGAGGGGGCTTCACCCCTCCACTTT
TRBJ2-7,few,12,TRBV6-2/TRBV6-3,NA,CASGLGVYEQYF,TGTGCCAGCGGGCTAGGGGTCTACGAGCAGTACTTC
TRBJ1-3,NA,14,TRBV5-1,TRBD1,CASSSQGAGNTIYF,TGCGCCAGCAGCTCCCAGGGGGCCGGAAACACCATATATTTT
TRBJ2-3,NA,15,TRBV13,TRBD1,CASSQRAGGRDTQYF,TGTGCCAGCAGCCAGAGGGCAGGGGGTAGAGATACGCAGTATTTT
TRBJ2-3,few,14,TRBV3-1,NA,CASSQDPSDRYAYF,TGTGCCAGCAGCCAAGATCCTAGCGACAGATACGCGTATTTT
TRBJ2-5,once,14,TRBV20-1,TRBD1,CSAGDRGKGETQYF,TGCAGTGCTGGTGACAGGGGAAAGGGGGAGACCCAGTACTTC
TRBJ2-5,NA,15,TRBV6-5,TRBD2,CASSAPGLAEETQYF,TGTGCCAGCAGCGCCCCGGGACTAGCAGAAGAGACCCAGTACTTC
TRBJ1-2,NA,15,TRBV24-1,NA,CATSGSADSDYGYTF,TGTGCCACCAGTGGTAGCGCCGACAGTGACTATGGCTACACCTTC
TRBJ2-1,few,16,TRBV4-1,TRBD2,CASSLKRTSGYNEQFF,TGCGCCAGCAGCCTAAAGCGGACTAGCGGATACAATGAGCAGTTCTTC
TRBJ2-7,few,18,TRBV5-1,TRBD1,CASSPALGTRTGLYEQYF,TGCGCCAGCAGCCCAGCGTTGGGGACCCGGACAGGTCTCTACGAGCAGTACTTC
TRBJ2-7,NA,16,TRBV6-2/TRBV6-3,NA,CASSYSPGGLYNEQYF,TGTGCCAGCAGTTACTCTCCCGGAGGGCTCTACAATGAGCAGTACTTC
TRBJ2-1,NA,14,TRBV7-3,TRBD1,CASSPNRGLDEQFF,TGTGCCAGCAGCCCTAACAGGGGGCTGGATGAGCAGTTCTTC
TRBJ2-7,NA,15,TRBV10-3,NA,CAISESETSYNEQYF,TGTGCCATCAGTGAGTCAGAGACCTCCTACAATGAGCAGTACTTC
TRBJ2-2,NA,16,TRBV20-1,TRBD2,CSARDRGRGSTGELFF,TGCAGTGCTAGAGACCGCGGGAGGGGTAGCACCGGGGAGCTGTTTTTT
TRBJ2-5,NA,14,TRBV20-1,NA,CSASQRAGRGEQYF,TGCAGTGCTAGTCAACGGGCGGGAAGGGGTGAGCAGTACTTC
TRBJ1-5,NA,20,TRBV6-1,NA,CASSETVGRGNVLGNQPQHF,TGTGCCAGCAGCGAAACGGTGGGGCGCGGGAATGTCCTCGGCAATCAGCCCCAGCATTTT